These 27 T cell receptor beta chains were sequenced from one sample in a study of identical twins. From the 5' RACE reads, TCRdb called clonotypes with MiXCR, one entry per CDR3 protein. The sample includes hundreds of thousands of distinct CDR3 sequences, roughly an eighth of them seen just once. Another study also made use of these data, one on yellow fever vaccine responses in identical twins.

The specimen was PBMCs. The receptor source for this set is a woman in her late teens or twenties in good health.

The J gene is TRBJ2-1, the V gene TRBV15; unclear D gene. The CDR3 sequence is 13 residues long. Looked up from germline, CDR1 is LNHNV and CDR2 is YYDKDF (reference sequence). The V gene lost 2 bases and the J gene lost 14 bases, with 16 bases spanning the gap. DNA for the CDR3: TGTGCCACCAGCAGAAGCGCCGACCGGCTAAAGTTCTTC. Translating gives CATSRSADRLKFF.

V gene TRBV20-1 combines with J gene TRBJ1-2, with D maybe TRBD1 (6 bases). CDR1 is DFQATT, CDR2 SNEGSKA, per germline (reference sequence). Between the trimmed V and J ends, which lost 2 bases and 3 bases, there was a span of 19 bases. This CDR3 contains 16 residues. The CDR3 DNA sequence: TGCAGTGCTAGATCAGGGGACCCAAGGCCGGACTATGGCTACACCTTC. Amino acid sequence: CSARSGDPRPDYGYTF.

The chain has TRBV5-1 and TRBJ2-2; a weak D match, TRBD1 (5 bases). From germline, CDR1 is SGHRS and CDR2 YFSETQ. Trimming took off 3 bases at V and 3 bases at J, with 18 bases between the two ends. This CDR3 region has 17 residues. The CDR3 DNA reads as TGCGCCAGCAGCTACCCAATGGGGCGACGGGACACCGGGGAGCTGTTTTTT. Residues: CASSYPMGRRDTGELFF.

The V and J genes are TRBV28 and TRBJ2-7; possibly TRBD1 for D (6 bases). There are 16 residues in the CDR3. The V and J ends lost 5 bases and 7 bases respectively, with 24 bases between them. Germline V gene data show CDR1 as MDHEN and CDR2 as SYDVKM. The chain's CDR3 is CASSHSPGTTLGEQYF. The CDR3 DNA reads TGTGCCAGCAGTCATTCCCCCGGGACAACCCTTGGGGAGCAGTACTTC. The whole variable domain, remainder taken from reference TRBV28 and TRBJ2-7, is DVKVTQSSRYLVKRTGEKVFLECVQDMDHENMFWYRQDPGLGLRLIYFSYDVKMKEKGDIPEGYSVSREKKERFSLILESASTNQTSMYLCASSHSPGTTLGEQYFGPGTRLTVT.

The chain joins TRBV5-1 to TRBJ2-7, with D perhaps matching TRBD1 or TRBD2 (5 bases each). Germline assignment: CDR1 SGHRS and CDR2 YFSETQ. This CDR3 region has 15 residues. The V gene lost 0 bases and the J gene lost 3 bases, with 13 bases spanning the gap. CDR3 coding DNA: TGCGCCAGCAGCTTGGTCGGGGCAGGGCGCTACGAGCAGTACTTC. Its protein is CASSLVGAGRYEQYF.

In this sample, this clonotype turned up a few times. The chain combines TRBV18 with TRBJ2-1; 8 nucleotides align to TRBD1. Losses at the gene ends were 4 bases for V and 8 bases for J; bases not matched to a gene: 13. The CDR3 has 16 residues. Germline CDR1 reads KGHSH; CDR2 reads LQKENI. The CDR3 DNA is TGTGCCAGCTCACTCCCGGTAGGGACAGGATGGGATGAGCAGTTCTTC. Protein product: CASSLPVGTGWDEQFF.

This clonotype was counted between two and nine times. The chain combines TRBV15 with TRBJ2-5, with unresolved D. Germline CDR1 is LNHNV and CDR2 is YYDKDF (reference sequence). The CDR3 runs 13 residues. The V end lost 6 bases, the J end lost 3 bases, and 11 bases lay between the germline ends. The CDR3 spells CATRNAPKETQYF. The DNA of the CDR3 is TGTGCCACCAGGAACGCACCGAAAGAGACCCAGTACTTC. Variable domain in full (rest from reference TRBV15 and TRBJ2-5): DAMVIQNPRYQVTQFGKPVTLSCSQTLNHNVMYWYQQKSSQAPKLLFHYYDKDFNNEADTPDNFQSRRPNTSFCFLDIRSPGLGDTAMYLCATRNAPKETQYFGPGTRLLVL.

The V gene is TRBV5-1, the J gene TRBJ2-6, with D possibly being TRBD1 (6 bases). V lost 2 bases and J lost 2, with 8 bases in between. Germline CDR1 reads SGHRS; CDR2 reads YFSETQ. This CDR3 is built from 15 residues. Here the CDR3 DNA reads TGCGCCAGCAGCTTAGGACAGCCTGGGGCCAACGTCCTGACTTTC. Translated: CASSLGQPGANVLTF.

This clonotype was seen ten or more times. CDR3 residues: CASSLVASGGSYQETQYF. The DNA for the CDR3 is TGCGCCAGCAGCTTGGTGGCTAGCGGGGGGTCTTACCAAGAGACCCAGTACTTC. The rearrangement uses TRBV5-1 and TRBJ2-5; 11 bases line up with TRBD2. Germline V gives CDR1 SGHRS, CDR2 YFSETQ. V shed 0 bases and J 0 bases; nucleotides not matched to a gene: 7. The CDR3 runs to 18 residues.

The chain has TRBV10-3 and TRBJ2-1; 8 bases line up with TRBD2. Germline CDR1 is ENHRY and CDR2 is SYGVKD. V dropped 3 bases and J dropped 8; count of bases not matched to a gene: 6. This CDR3 is built from 14 residues. Written as DNA, the CDR3 is TGTGCCATCAGTGAAGCGGGAGTATTTGATGAGCAGTTCTTC. This encodes CAISEAGVFDEQFF.

The V call is TRBV6-5, the J call TRBJ2-3, with a possible D match to TRBD1 (6 bases). The CDR3 contains 16 residues. V was clipped by 2 bases and J by 0 bases, with 12 bases between them. The V gene's germline CDR1 is MNHEY and CDR2 SVGAGI. The CDR3 DNA is TGTGCCAGCAGTTACCTCAGGGGAGCAAGCACAGATACGCAGTATTTT. Its translation is CASSYLRGASTDTQYF.

This clonotype was found a few times. The chain employs TRBV28 and TRBJ2-7; no firm D call. This CDR3 is 13 amino acids long. V was cut by 7 bases and J by 4 bases, with 14 bases left in between. Germline CDR1 MDHEN, CDR2 SYDVKM. CDR3 DNA sequence: TGTGCCAGCAACGGACCGATATCATACGAGCAGTACGTC. Translating gives CASNGPISYEQYV.

This chain joins TRBV7-9 and TRBJ2-5; D is undetermined. With 0 bases removed from V and 5 bases from J, the gap between germline ends came to 4 bases. The CDR3 is 12 amino acids. CDR1 and CDR2 from the germline V gene are SEHNR and FQNEAQ (reference sequence). CDR3 bases: TGTGCCAGCAGCTTAGCGGACGAGACCCAGTACTTC. Amino acid sequence: CASSLADETQYF.

The chain is built from TRBV5-6 and TRBJ2-7; TRBD2 is a possible D gene (6 bases). CDR1 SGHDT and CDR2 YYEEEE come from the germline V gene. The CDR3 length is 14 residues. V lost 6 bases, J lost 1 base, and 14 bases lay in between. The CDR3 bases are TGTGCCAGCACCCCTTGGGGAGGTTCCTACGAGCAGTACTTC. Protein sequence: CASTPWGGSYEQYF. Full variable domain (outside the CDR3, taken from reference TRBV5-6 and TRBJ2-7): DAGVTQSPTHLIKTRGQQVTLRCSPKSGHDTVSWYQQALGQGPQFIFQYYEEEERQRGNFPDRFSGHQFPNYSSELNVNALLLGDSALYLCASTPWGGSYEQYFGPGTRLTVT.

Ten or more counts support this clonotype. The chain carries TRBV3-1 and TRBJ2-2; 8 nucleotides match TRBD1. The CDR3 totals 16 residues. Germline V lookup: CDR1 LGHDT, CDR2 YNNKEL (reference sequence). The J segment lost 2 bases and the V segment lost 2 bases, leaving 4 bases of the junction unmatched. CDR3 sequence (DNA): TGTGCCAGCAGCCAACAGGGGGCGGGTAACACCGGGGAGCTGTTTTTT. This encodes CASSQQGAGNTGELFF.

The genes are TRBV12-3 or TRBV12-4 and TRBJ2-3; TRBD1 aligns across 7 bases. J gave up 2 bases and V 7 bases, and 6 bases lay outside the gene matches. The CDR3 has 14 residues. The CDR3 DNA reads TGTGCCAGCACAAGACAGGGAATCACAGATACGCAGTATTTT. This gives the protein CASTRQGITDTQYF.

This clonotype was picked up a small number of times. The chain links TRBV5-1 to TRBJ2-5; 9 bases are a match to TRBD2. The CDR3 runs to 17 residues. The germline CDR1 and CDR2 sequences are SGHRS and YFSETQ. The trim removed 3 bases at V and 5 bases at J, leaving 14 bases unmatched. CDR3 protein: CASSSSDSGGFKETQYF. CDR3 DNA: TGCGCCAGCAGCTCCAGCGACAGCGGGGGGTTCAAGGAGACCCAGTACTTC.

As to this clonotype: This sequence may be a read error, since a much larger clone differs from it by one base. The chain links TRBV4-1 to TRBJ2-3, with D hard to call. The germline V gene has CDR1 MGHRA and CDR2 YSYEKL. This CDR3 is 12 amino acids long. Trimming shortened V by 1 base and J by 4 bases, and 3 bases separated the two germline ends. The CDR3 protein is CASSQASDTQYF. The DNA for the CDR3 is TGCGCCAGCAGCCAAGCTTCAGATACGCAGTATTTT.

This clonotype was observed at least ten times. The chain recombines TRBV5-1 with TRBJ1-5; D is possibly TRBD1 (5 bases). Germline assignment: CDR1 SGHRS and CDR2 YFSETQ. The CDR3 is 14 amino acids. Trimming took off 4 bases at V and 2 bases at J, with 10 bases between the two ends. CDR3 residues: CASSLETGNQPQHF. Written as DNA, the CDR3 is TGCGCCAGCAGCCTCGAGACAGGCAATCAGCCCCAGCATTTT.

The table lists this clonotype with many counts. The gene calls are TRBV10-1 and TRBJ2-7; D is uncertain. The CDR3 is 15 residues long. Germline V gives CDR1 WNHNN, CDR2 SYGVQD (reference sequence). The V end was cut by 8 bases, the J end by 3 bases, with 20 bases between. CDR3 sequence: CASGPGWGPNYEQYF. The CDR3 DNA is TGCGCCAGCGGACCTGGCTGGGGTCCCAACTACGAGCAGTACTTC.

This clonotype was observed a few times. The CDR3 spells CASSLTGTGGAGGGAFF. The CDR3 DNA follows: TGTGCCAGCAGTCTGACCGGGACAGGGGGCGCTGGGGGAGGGGCTTTCTTT. The chain carries TRBV6-1 and TRBJ1-1, with 12 bases fitting TRBD1. Germline assignment: CDR1 MNHNS and CDR2 SASEGT. This CDR3 contains 17 residues. J lost 11 bases, V lost 5 bases, and 18 bases had no gene match.

The chain joins TRBV6-2 or TRBV6-3 to TRBJ1-2, with D possibly being TRBD1 (5 bases). V was clipped by 0 bases and J by 5 bases, with 19 bases between them. CDR1 is MNHEY and CDR2 is SVGEGT in the germline V gene. The CDR3 contains 17 residues. Here the CDR3 reads CASSYSPYRQMLYGYTF. In nucleotides, the CDR3 is TGTGCCAGCAGTTACTCACCCTACAGGCAGATGCTTTATGGCTACACCTTC.

This clonotype was counted a few times. This chain links TRBV6-5 with TRBJ1-5; D gene unclear. Germline CDR1 is MNHEY and CDR2 is SVGAGI. Trimming took 0 bases from V and 4 from J, leaving 7 bases between them. The CDR3 is 14 residues long. CDR3 region: CASSYSRTNQPQHF. The CDR3 region has the DNA TGTGCCAGCAGTTACTCGAGAACGAATCAGCCCCAGCATTTT.

The V call is TRBV10-1, the J call TRBJ2-1; TRBD2 aligns across 10 bases. Trimming took 0 bases from V and 9 from J; bases not matched to a gene: 5. This CDR3 is built from 15 residues. The germline CDR1 and CDR2 sequences are WNHNN and SYGVQD (reference sequence). CDR3 sequence reads: CASSESGLAGAEQFF. The CDR3 nucleotides read TGCGCCAGCAGTGAGTCGGGCCTAGCGGGAGCTGAGCAGTTCTTC.

This clonotype was detected only a few times. The rearrangement uses TRBV6-2 or TRBV6-3 and TRBJ2-7; TRBD1 matches 8 bases. This CDR3 has 15 residues. The J segment lost 5 bases and the V segment lost 6 bases, leaving 12 bases of the junction unmatched. Germline V gene lookup returns CDR1 MNHEY and CDR2 SVGEGT. The CDR3 spells CASSPTPGQGHEQYV. Here the CDR3 DNA reads TGTGCCAGCAGCCCCACCCCCGGACAGGGTCACGAGCAGTACGTC.

This clonotype was recorded at least ten times. The V gene is TRBV7-6, the J gene TRBJ1-4; maybe TRBD1 (6 bases). Germline V gene lookup returns CDR1 SGHVS and CDR2 FNYEAQ. This CDR3 is built from 17 residues. V was shortened by 0 bases and J by 5 bases, with 16 bases between the two germline ends. The CDR3, as DNA: TGTGCCAGCAGCTTAGCGAGGACAGACAATACGAATGAAAAACTGTTTTTT. This gives the protein CASSLARTDNTNEKLFF.

The genes are TRBV12-3 or TRBV12-4 and TRBJ2-3; 8 bases line up with TRBD2. J lost 4 bases, V lost 6 bases, and 24 bases had no gene match. The CDR3 is 20 amino acids. The CDR3 is CASRIKVMVEAGVSSDTQYF. DNA of the CDR3: TGTGCCAGCAGAATAAAGGTGATGGTGGAAGCGGGAGTCTCTTCAGATACGCAGTATTTT.